One sample yielded the 14 T cell receptor beta chains listed below, sequenced in a study of blood T cell repertoires in COVID-19 (dated by TCRdb to 2019 to 2021). Library preparation was by the immunoSEQ multiplex PCR assay. TCRdb obtained this table from immuneACCESS and retained in-frame rearrangements with V and J assigned. These tables miss some clones; where compared with another copy, unresolved V genes account for less than half of the shortfall, and the remainder is unexplained. A total of around 180,000 clones appear in this sample, 65% to 80% of them only once. Together, the top ten hold around 17% of the sample. Sequenced: PBMCs or T cells enriched from blood (not recorded which). These receptors were collected from a woman aged 45-59 years with acute COVID-19.

The V call is TRBV28, the J call TRBJ1-2; a weak D match, TRBD1 (5 bases). V was clipped by 6 bases and J by 6 bases, with 20 bases between them. Germline V lookup: CDR1 MDHEN, CDR2 SYDVKM. The CDR3 is made up of 15 amino acids. The CDR3 here is CASSLQGAWRDGYTF. CDR3 bases: TGTGCCAGCAGCCTGCAGGGCGCCTGGAGGGATGGCTACACCTTC.

This clone was seen a few times. V and J are TRBV19 and TRBJ1-2; tentatively, D is TRBD1 (6 bases). CDR3 length: 16 amino acids. V was cut by 10 bases and J by 4 bases, with 25 bases left in between. The germline CDR1 and CDR2 sequences are LNHDA and SQIVND (reference sequence). The CDR3 nucleotides read TGTGCCACCCTCGACCCCGGGGGGCCCTCCCCCTATGGCTACACCTTC. It encodes CATLDPGGPSPYGYTF. Based on the CDR3 plus reference TRBV19 and TRBJ1-2, the full variable domain is DGGITQSPKYLFRKEGQNVTLSCEQNLNHDAMYWYRQDPGQGLRLIYYSQIVNDFQKGDIAEGYSVSREKKESFPLTVTSAQKNPTAFYLCATLDPGGPSPYGYTFGSGTRLTVV.

The chain has TRBV4-1 and TRBJ2-3; possible D gene TRBD2, 7 bases. Between the trimmed V and J ends, which lost 4 bases and 3 bases, there was a span of 11 bases. The CDR3 consists of 14 residues. Germline-derived CDR1 and CDR2 are MGHRA and YSYEKL. As DNA, the CDR3 is TGCGCCAGCAGCCCGGGGAGGGGGACAGATACGCAGTATTTT. Translation: CASSPGRGTDTQYF.

This chain links TRBV9 with TRBJ1-6, with D unclear. The length of the CDR3 is 14 residues. From germline, CDR1 is SGDLS and CDR2 YYNGEE. Trimming removed 4 bases from V and 8 bases from J, with 13 bases in between. The CDR3 nucleotides read TGTGCCAGCAGCACCGGACTGCTTGATTCACCCCTCCACTTT. This codes for CASSTGLLDSPLHF.

This chain joins TRBV28 and TRBJ2-3, with D possibly being TRBD2 (5 bases). V was shortened by 4 bases and J by 4 bases, with 12 bases between the two germline ends. CDR3 length equals 14 residues. Looked up from germline, CDR1 is MDHEN and CDR2 is SYDVKM. In DNA, the CDR3 is TGTGCCAGCAGTTCGGTGAGGGTCCCAGATACGCAGTATTTT. Translated, it gives CASSSVRVPDTQYF.

The CDR3 nucleotides read TGTGCCACCAGTGACCCGACTAGCACAGATACGCAGTATTTT. Translation: CATSDPTSTDTQYF. This rearrangement joins TRBV24-1 to TRBJ2-3; no reliable D call. The length of the CDR3 is 14 residues. Germline CDR1 is KGHDR and CDR2 is SFDVKD. Trimming removed 4 bases from V and 0 bases from J, with 7 bases in between.

V is TRBV28 and J is TRBJ1-2; D may be TRBD1 (6 bases). Trimming took 4 bases from V and 6 from J, leaving 12 bases between them. The CDR3 runs to 13 residues. Per germline, CDR1 MDHEN and CDR2 SYDVKM. For the CDR3, the DNA is TGTGCCAGCAGTTCAGGACCAGGGGATGGCTACACCTTC. It translates to CASSSGPGDGYTF.

The chain couples TRBV9 to TRBJ2-3; 7 positions match TRBD2. The CDR3 contains 15 residues. V gave up 2 bases and J gave up 2 bases; unmatched junction bases: 5. CDR1 SGDLS and CDR2 YYNGEE come from the germline V gene. The DNA of the CDR3 is TGTGCCAGCAGCGTGCAGCGGGGCCTCACAGATACGCAGTATTTT. Protein sequence: CASSVQRGLTDTQYF.

This sequence joins TRBV27 and TRBJ1-1, with 11 nucleotides matching TRBD1. This CDR3 is built from 14 residues. Germline CDR1 and CDR2: MNHEY and SMNVEV (reference sequence). V was pared by 3 bases and J by 6 bases, with 3 bases of the junction left unmatched. The CDR3 protein is CASSFGQGASEAFF. CDR3 DNA: TGTGCCAGCAGTTTCGGACAGGGGGCATCTGAAGCTTTCTTT.

This clone was seen a single time. The conserved phenylalanine or tryptophan is not found at the CDR3 terminus, so this likely reflects a read error. V and J are TRBV13 and TRBJ1-1; TRBD1 matches at 7 bases. Germline V gene data show CDR1 as PRHDT and CDR2 as FYEKMQ (reference sequence). V lost 5 bases, J lost 4 bases, and 7 bases stayed unmatched. This CDR3 has 14 amino acids. The CDR3 here is CASSPPYRGTEAFS. CDR3 DNA sequence: TGTGCCAGCAGCCCCCCCTACAGGGGCACTGAAGCTTTCTCT.

The genes are TRBV6-5 and TRBJ1-4; D remains ambiguous. The germline CDR1 and CDR2 sequences are MNHEY and SVGAGI. V was pared by 6 bases and J by 1 base, with 9 bases between. This CDR3 comprises 14 residues. In nucleotides, the CDR3 is TGTGCCAGCAGGATGGCGGGAACTAATGAAAAACTGTTTTTT. Amino acid sequence: CASRMAGTNEKLFF.

This chain uses TRBV5-1 with TRBJ1-2, with TRBD1 as a possible D gene (6 bases). The CDR3 consists of 13 residues. Germline CDR1 and CDR2: SGHRS and YFSETQ. The ends were cut back, 0 bases at V and 3 bases at J, with 6 bases in the middle. The CDR3: CASSLGQDYGYTF. The CDR3 nucleotides are TGCGCCAGCAGCTTGGGACAGGACTATGGCTACACCTTC.

The V gene is TRBV29-1, the J gene TRBJ1-2; D ambiguous. The germline V and J ends were trimmed by 1 base and 0 bases, with 12 bases remaining between them. CDR3 size: 15 residues. CDR1 and CDR2 (germline): SQVTM, ANQGSEA. CDR3 DNA sequence: TGCAGCGTTGAAGGCGGGTCGATCTCTAACTATGGCTACACCTTC. Residues: CSVEGGSISNYGYTF.

This clone was seen only a few times. The CDR3 coding sequence is TGTGCCAGCAGTGATAGGACATACGAATCACCCCTCCACTTT. Amino acid sequence: CASSDRTYESPLHF. This rearrangement joins TRBV6-1 to TRBJ1-6; D might be TRBD1 (5 bases). This CDR3 is 14 amino acids long. Germline CDR1 MNHNS, CDR2 SASEGT. Trimming cost V 3 bases and J 10 bases, with 13 bases left between them.